The source of this TCR beta chain is a study of monozygotic twins with inflammatory bowel disease. CDR1 is GTSNPN and CDR2 is SVGIG in the germline V gene (reference sequence). The CDR3 runs 14 residues. Turning to this clonotype: Its matching antigen is unknown.

Broader study findings: The data did not back a single strong IBD-associated clonotype or signal.

From the 5' RACE reads, TCRdb lists one entry per CDR3 protein and no DNA. This sample contains tens of thousands of distinct CDR3 sequences. Material: blood. This TCR was sampled from a human donor with ulcerative colitis or Crohn's disease, or a healthy co-twin of an affected twin (not recorded which). This chain connects TRBV30 to TRBJ1-1; TCRdb indicates TRBD1, and absent DNA this call remains unverified. The CDR3 spells CAWSVLGQGAEAFF.